These 29 T cell receptor beta chains share one sample of origin, sequenced in a study of cytomegalovirus exposure and HLA in healthy donors. PCR used 60 Vbeta primers and 13 Jbeta primers. Profiled with immunoSEQ multiplex PCR; TCRdb holds only in-frame clones, not every one. This table holds fewer than 250,000 clones, roughly 82% found once. The specimen was PBMCs. The receptors here all came from a man aged 40-50 years in good health and CMV-seropositive.

The genes are TRBV7-8 and TRBJ1-5; the D gene is possibly TRBD1 (5 bases). The germline V gene has CDR1 SGHVS and CDR2 FQNEAQ. With 4 bases removed from V and 7 bases from J, the gap between germline ends came to 17 bases. The CDR3 spans 15 residues. CDR3: CASSSSGGINQPQHF. The CDR3 DNA sequence: TGTGCCAGCAGCTCCTCCGGGGGAATTAACCAGCCCCAGCATTTT.

This clone was observed a handful of times. The rearrangement links TRBV11-2 to TRBJ2-5; 9 bases are a match to TRBD2. This CDR3 has 15 residues. Trimming took 5 bases from V and 1 from J; bases not matched to a gene: 5. Germline assignment: CDR1 SGHAT and CDR2 FQNNGV. CDR3 protein: CASSLGTSFQETQYF. CDR3 in DNA: TGTGCCAGCAGCCTGGGGACTAGCTTCCAAGAGACCCAGTACTTC. Filled out from reference TRBV11-2 and TRBJ2-5, the complete variable domain reads EAGVAQSPRYKIIEKRQSVAFWCNPISGHATLYWYQQILGQGPKLLIQFQNNGVVDDSQLPKDRFSAERLKGVDSTLKIQPAKLEDSAVYLCASSLGTSFQETQYFGPGTRLLVL.

The genes are TRBV6-1 and TRBJ2-2; possibly TRBD1 for D (5 bases). From germline, CDR1 is MNHNS and CDR2 SASEGT. The CDR3 length is 15 residues. The V and J ends lost 2 bases and 2 bases respectively, with 9 bases between them. Here the CDR3 DNA reads TGTGCCAGCAGTGAAAGTAGGGGAAACACCGGGGAGCTGTTTTTT. It yields the protein CASSESRGNTGELFF.

The chain links TRBV27 to TRBJ2-5; D is undetermined. Trimming removed 3 bases from V and 4 bases from J, with 9 bases in between. The V gene's germline CDR1 is MNHEY and CDR2 SMNVEV (reference sequence). The CDR3 extends over 13 amino acids. CDR3 coding DNA: TGTGCCAGCAGTTTGGCGTGGGCAGAGACCCAGTACTTC. It yields the protein CASSLAWAETQYF.

This clone came up once. The V gene is TRBV19, the J gene TRBJ1-4; D perhaps matches TRBD1 (6 bases). The CDR3 has 13 amino acids. V was pared by 6 bases and J by 4 bases, with 9 bases between. Per germline, CDR1 LNHDA and CDR2 SQIVND (reference sequence). CDR3: CASRGQLNEKLFF. CDR3 in DNA: TGTGCCAGTAGAGGACAGCTTAATGAAAAACTGTTTTTT.

This chain uses TRBV5-1 with TRBJ1-1; TRBD1 is a possible D gene (6 bases). The CDR3 contains 13 residues. V lost 4 bases, J lost 10 bases, and 17 bases lay in between. The germline V gene has CDR1 SGHRS and CDR2 YFSETQ. CDR3 region: CASSHPGGGSAFF. The CDR3 coding sequence is TGCGCCAGCAGCCATCCGGGAGGGGGATCAGCTTTCTTT.

The chain has TRBV6-1 and TRBJ1-5; D remains unclear. The CDR3 runs 14 residues. Germline loops: CDR1 MNHNS, CDR2 SASEGT. Trimming took 2 bases from V and 10 from J, leaving 15 bases between them. The CDR3 reads CASSELQTARPQHF. CDR3 sequence (DNA): TGTGCCAGCAGTGAACTACAGACGGCCCGCCCCCAGCATTTT.

The chain uses TRBV16 and TRBJ1-2, with TRBD1 identical over 7 bases. The length of the CDR3 is 16 residues. In germline, CDR1 is KGHSY, CDR2 FQNENV. V lost 5 bases to trimming and J lost 0 bases; unmatched junction nucleotides: 9. The CDR3 DNA follows: TGTGCCAGCAGCTTTGACCGGGACAGCACTAACTATGGCTACACCTTC. It yields the protein CASSFDRDSTNYGYTF. The full variable domain, its missing parts supplied by reference TRBV16 and TRBJ1-2, is GEEVAQTPKHLVRGEGQKAKLYCAPIKGHSYVFWYQQVLKNEFKFLISFQNENVFDETGMPKERFSAKCLPNSPCSLEIQATKLEDSAVYFCASSFDRDSTNYGYTFGSGTRLTVV.

The chain has TRBV10-3 and TRBJ2-2; TRBD1 aligns across 10 bases. The ends lost 10 bases at V and 0 bases at J; junction bases unmatched: 17. The CDR3 consists of 19 residues. Germline CDR1 reads ENHRY; CDR2 reads SYGVKD. This CDR3 is CATYVGTGVGMTNTGELFF. CDR3 in DNA: TGTGCCACCTATGTGGGGACAGGGGTGGGGATGACGAACACCGGGGAGCTGTTTTTT.

The chain has TRBV6-5 and TRBJ2-5; D not certain. CDR1 and CDR2 from the germline V gene are MNHEY and SVGAGI. V shed 5 bases and J shed 5 bases, with 9 bases lying between them. The CDR3 contains 12 residues. As DNA, the CDR3 is TGTGCCAGCAGTGAAGCCGGGGAGACCCAGTACTTC. Its protein is CASSEAGETQYF.

CDR3 loop: CASSRGGASSYNEQFF. CDR3 sequence (DNA): TGTGCCAGCAGCCGGGGGGGGGCTAGCTCCTACAATGAGCAGTTCTTC. The chain carries TRBV5-4 and TRBJ2-1, with 8 bases that match TRBD2. Unmatched junction bases numbered 6, after V lost 4 bases and J lost 0 bases. This CDR3 contains 16 residues. Germline lookup yields CDR1 SGHNT and CDR2 YYREEE (reference sequence). Full variable domain (missing parts from reference TRBV5-4 and TRBJ2-1): ETGVTQSPTHLIKTRGQQVTLRCSSQSGHNTVSWYQQALGQGPQFIFQYYREEENGRGNFPPRFSGLQFPNYSSELNVNALELDDSALYLCASSRGGASSYNEQFFGPGTRLTVL.

The V and J genes are TRBV5-4 and TRBJ2-2, with 10 bases fitting TRBD2. The CDR3 runs to 16 residues. Germline CDR1 and CDR2: SGHNT and YYREEE (reference sequence). Losses at the gene ends were 3 bases for V and 5 bases for J; bases not matched to a gene: 7. In DNA, the CDR3 is TGTGCCAGCAGCTCCCCTAGCGGGAGAGGGACCGGGGAGCTGTTTTTT. Its protein is CASSSPSGRGTGELFF.

This sequence joins TRBV6-1 and TRBJ2-6, with D possibly being TRBD1 (5 bases). V lost 6 bases and J lost 0, with 9 bases in between. From germline, CDR1 is MNHNS and CDR2 SASEGT. This CDR3 spans 15 amino acids. CDR3 residues: CASRDRSSGANVLTF. The CDR3 bases are TGTGCCAGCAGAGACAGAAGCTCTGGGGCCAACGTCCTGACTTTC.

The chain employs TRBV5-1 and TRBJ1-3, with 11 bases fitting TRBD1. This CDR3 region has 18 residues. Trimming took 0 bases from V and 0 from J; bases not matched to a gene: 5. Germline V gene sequence: CDR1 SGHRS, CDR2 YFSETQ. The CDR3 protein is CASSLAGTGGRSGNTIYF. The DNA of the CDR3 is TGCGCCAGCAGCTTGGCCGGGACAGGGGGTCGCTCTGGAAACACCATATATTTT.

The chain employs TRBV6-5 and TRBJ2-1; tentative D call: TRBD1 (6 bases). The V end was cut by 0 bases, the J end by 15 bases, with 15 bases between. The CDR3 loop spans 13 amino acids. Germline V CDR1 and CDR2: MNHEY, SVGAGI. The CDR3 protein is CASSYSNSGHRFF. The CDR3 bases are TGTGCCAGCAGTTACTCGAACTCGGGACATCGGTTCTTC.

This chain joins TRBV5-6 and TRBJ2-1, with 10 bases aligning to TRBD2. CDR1 and CDR2 from the germline V gene are SGHDT and YYEEEE. J gave up 5 bases and V 5 bases, and 10 bases lay outside the gene matches. The CDR3 has 16 amino acids. CDR3 DNA sequence: TGTGCCAGCAGTTCCTTGGGACTAGCGATTAACAATGAGCAGTTCTTC. It specifies CASSSLGLAINNEQFF.

This clone was seen a few times. V and J are TRBV7-8 and TRBJ1-1, with 7 bases identical to TRBD1. Germline assignment: CDR1 SGHVS and CDR2 FQNEAQ. The junction had 10 bases not matched to a gene; V was cut back by 5 bases and J by 4 bases. This CDR3 contains 15 residues. In DNA, the CDR3 is TGTGCCAGCAGCCCCAGACAGGGCCTAGGCACTGAAGCTTTCTTT. Protein product: CASSPRQGLGTEAFF.

The sample holds a few counts of this clone. V and J are TRBV5-1 and TRBJ1-1; D may be TRBD1 (5 bases). CDR1 and CDR2 from the germline V gene are SGHRS and YFSETQ. V lost 0 bases and J lost 3, with 18 bases in between. CDR3 length: 17 residues. Here the CDR3 DNA reads TGCGCCAGCAGCTTGGTGCCCTCGGGGGAATTATACACTGAAGCTTTCTTT. This gives the protein CASSLVPSGELYTEAFF.

V gene TRBV6-1 combines with J gene TRBJ1-2; D is possibly TRBD1 (5 bases). Trimming took off 2 bases at V and 5 bases at J, with 9 bases between the two ends. Germline V gene lookup returns CDR1 MNHNS and CDR2 SASEGT. The CDR3 covers 13 residues. Here the CDR3 DNA reads TGTGCCAGCAGTGAAATGGGGGGATATGGCTACACCTTC. Protein product: CASSEMGGYGYTF.

The rearrangement links TRBV11-2 to TRBJ2-7, with TRBD1 identical over 9 bases. Per germline, CDR1 SGHAT and CDR2 FQNNGV. The CDR3 totals 11 residues. Trimming removed 8 bases from V and 10 bases from J; junction bases left unmatched: 6. The CDR3 DNA is TGTGCCAGCCCTCCCACAGGGGGCCAGTACGTC. Protein: CASPPTGGQYV.

The rearrangement uses TRBV11-3 and TRBJ1-3, with 7 bases lining up with TRBD1. The CDR3 sequence is 15 residues long. Germline CDR1 reads SGHNT; CDR2 reads YENEEA. Unmatched junction bases numbered 6, after V lost 5 bases and J lost 2 bases. CDR3 in amino acids: CASSARQGTGNTIYF. CDR3 coding DNA: TGTGCCAGCAGCGCCAGACAGGGAACTGGAAACACCATATATTTT. Using reference TRBV11-3 and TRBJ1-3 for the parts outside the CDR3, the full variable domain is EAGVVQSPRYKIIEKKQPVAFWCNPISGHNTLYWYLQNLGQGPELLIRYENEEAVDDSQLPKDRFSAERLKGVDSTLKIQPAELGDSAVYLCASSARQGTGNTIYFGEGSWLTVV.

This chain uses TRBV19 with TRBJ2-1, with TRBD2 identical over 7 bases. Per germline, CDR1 LNHDA and CDR2 SQIVND (reference sequence). The CDR3 is 16 residues long. Trimming took 5 bases from V and 0 from J; bases not matched to a gene: 7. The CDR3 DNA reads as TGTGCCAGTAGTCGGCGGGGAGGGAGCTCCTACAATGAGCAGTTCTTC. Its translation is CASSRRGGSSYNEQFF.

This rearrangement joins TRBV5-1 to TRBJ1-2; D might be TRBD1 (5 bases). Per the germline V gene, CDR1 is SGHRS and CDR2 is YFSETQ. V was shortened by 4 bases and J by 3 bases, with 13 bases between the two germline ends. This CDR3 region has 14 residues. Here the CDR3 reads CASSRGGADYGYTF. CDR3 DNA: TGCGCCAGCAGCCGCGGCGGGGCCGACTATGGCTACACCTTC.

The genes are TRBV29-1 and TRBJ1-2; D remains ambiguous. The CDR3 runs 12 residues. Germline CDR1 and CDR2: SQVTM and ANQGSEA. Trimming shortened V by 3 bases and J by 3 bases, and 8 bases separated the two germline ends. In nucleotides, the CDR3 is TGCAGCGTTGACGGGGATCACTATGGCTACACCTTC. This sequence encodes CSVDGDHYGYTF.

The V and J genes are TRBV15 and TRBJ1-5; D gene unclear. CDR3 length equals 15 residues. Trimming stripped 3 bases from V and 5 bases from J, with 14 bases between. CDR1 is LNHNV and CDR2 is YYDKDF in the germline V gene (reference sequence). The CDR3 spells CATSRTRDLYQPQHF. The CDR3 coding sequence is TGTGCCACCAGCAGGACTCGGGATTTATATCAGCCCCAGCATTTT.

This clone was detected a few times. This rearrangement joins TRBV9 to TRBJ1-5, with D possibly TRBD1 on 5 matching bases. Trimming left V 0 bases short and J 9 bases short, with 13 bases between. CDR1 is SGDLS, CDR2 YYNGEE, per germline. The CDR3 spans 14 residues. In DNA form, the CDR3 reads TGTGCCAGCAGCGTAGAGGAGGGGCCATGGCCCCAGCATTTT. As protein: CASSVEEGPWPQHF.

The chain employs TRBV2 and TRBJ1-1, with TRBD1 as a possible D gene (5 bases). This CDR3 is 14 amino acids long. Between the trimmed V and J ends, which lost 3 bases and 4 bases, there was a span of 12 bases. Germline CDR1 reads SNHLY; CDR2 reads FYNNEI. As DNA, the CDR3 is TGTGCCAGCAGTGATCCTAGGGGTGGCACTGAAGCTTTCTTT. It codes for CASSDPRGGTEAFF. The full variable domain, completed using reference TRBV2 and TRBJ1-1, is EPEVTQTPSHQVTQMGQEVILRCVPISNHLYFYWYRQILGQKVEFLVSFYNNEISEKSEIFDDQFSVERPDGSNFTLKIRSTKLEDSAMYFCASSDPRGGTEAFFGQGTRLTVV.

A word on this clone: One end of the junction is discordant with germline, which a read error may explain. The genes are TRBV7-9 and TRBJ1-5; D possibly corresponds to TRBD1 (5 bases). In germline, CDR1 is SEHNR, CDR2 FQNEAQ (reference sequence). The CDR3 loop spans 14 amino acids. CDR3 in amino acids: CSSSLVTEDQPQHF. In DNA, the CDR3 is TGTTCCAGCAGCTTAGTGACAGAAGATCAGCCCCAGCATTTT.

The V gene is TRBV19, the J gene TRBJ1-2; 8 bases line up with TRBD1. This CDR3 region has 14 residues. Germline assignment: CDR1 LNHDA and CDR2 SQIVND (reference sequence). V shed 9 bases, J shed 8 bases, and the junction held 14 bases outside the gene matches. CDR3 sequence reads: CASHLPGTGHGYTF. In nucleotides, the CDR3 is TGTGCCAGCCATCTCCCCGGGACAGGCCACGGCTACACCTTC.